The rows below give T cell receptor beta chains drawn from one sample of a study of T cell repertoires in cytomegalovirus infection. No antigens are known for them. TCRdb redid the calling of the reads with MiXCR, one entry per CDR3 protein. The sample consists of about a million distinct CDR3 sequences, 31% of them appearing once. The sequencing here drew on cultured CD8+ T cells from PBMCs, taken from culture after CMV antigen stimulation. These receptors were obtained from a human donor in good health (CMV status not recorded). Some clones in this sample may be carry-over from other donors' samples. CDR3s include the opening cysteine and the closing phenylalanine or tryptophan. A D gene is named only where the DNA matches it firmly. Where a row states a size, it is once, few, many or the class of an expanded clone; other rows omit it.

V	D	size	J	DNA	CDR3
TRBV7-9	.	few	TRBJ2-2	TGTGCCAGCAGCTCAACCCAACAGTGGGGCACCGGGGAGCTGTTTTTT	CASSSTQQWGTGELFF
TRBV7-9	TRBD1	.	TRBJ2-7	TGTGCCAGCAGCTCCACTCGGGACAGGGGCGGCGAGCAGTACTTC	CASSSTRDRGGEQYF
TRBV19	TRBD1	few	TRBJ2-1	TGTGCCACCACCGGGACAGGGGGCCAGAATGAGCAGTTCTTC	CATTGTGGQNEQFF
TRBV12-3/TRBV12-4	TRBD2	few	TRBJ2-7	TGTGCCAGCACCCATAGCGGGGGGTTTTCCTACGAGCAGTACTTC	CASTHSGGFSYEQYF
TRBV5-4	.	.	TRBJ2-5	TGTGCCAGCAGCCGAGCGACTGAAGAGACCCAGTACTTC	CASSRATEETQYF
TRBV4-1	.	.	TRBJ1-1	TGCGCCAGCAGCCAAGAGGCCCAGGGGAACACTGAAGCTTTCTTT	CASSQEAQGNTEAFF
TRBV12-3/TRBV12-4	TRBD1	.	TRBJ2-7	TGTGCCAGCACCCCGGACAGGGCCTTCTACGAGCAGTACTTC	CASTPDRAFYEQYF
TRBV7-6	TRBD1	many	TRBJ2-5	TGTGCCAGCAGCCCGACAGGGGGCAGAGAGACCCAGTACTTC	CASSPTGGRETQYF
TRBV3-1	TRBD1	few	TRBJ1-6	TGTGCCAGCAGCCAAGACCAAAGGACAGGCTATAATTCACCCCTCCACTTT	CASSQDQRTGYNSPLHF
TRBV12-3/TRBV12-4	.	.	TRBJ1-5	TGTGCCAGCAGCACAGGGTTCCCCCATCAGCCCCAGCATTTT	CASSTGFPHQPQHF
TRBV7-2	.	many	TRBJ1-1	TGTGCCAGCAGCCACTGGGACCGGAACACTGAAGCTTTCTTT	CASSHWDRNTEAFF
TRBV4-1	TRBD1	.	TRBJ1-5	TGCGCCAGCAGCCAAGGAGCAGGGGGTTTAAGCAATCAGCCCCAGCATTTT	CASSQGAGGLSNQPQHF
TRBV5-3	.	.	TRBJ1-1	TGTGCCAGCAGCTTCCCGGAAATGAACACTGAAGCTTTCTTT	CASSFPEMNTEAFF
TRBV11-3	TRBD1	few	TRBJ2-5	TGTGCCAGCAGTAGAAAGACAGGGGTCGGGGAGACCCAGTACTTC	CASSRKTGVGETQYF
TRBV6-1	.	few	TRBJ1-2	TGTGCCAGCAGTGAAGGCCAGGCTCTTAACTATGGCTACACCTTC	CASSEGQALNYGYTF
TRBV5-6	TRBD1	many	TRBJ2-7	TGTGCCAGCAGCTCCGGGACAGTAGCCTACGAGCAGTACTTC	CASSSGTVAYEQYF
TRBV7-9	.	.	TRBJ2-5	TGTGCCAGCAGCCCTCCGGCGCAGGGGCGGGAGACCCAGTACTTC	CASSPPAQGRETQYF
TRBV19	.	.	TRBJ1-5	TGTGCCAGTAGTATATCCAGGTTGTATAGCAATCAGCCCCAGCATTTT	CASSISRLYSNQPQHF
TRBV12-3/TRBV12-4	TRBD1	few	TRBJ2-7	TGTGCCAGCAGCCCACAGGGGACCGAGCAGTACTTC	CASSPQGTEQYF
TRBV7-9	TRBD1	few	TRBJ2-1	TGTGCCAGCAGCGGGGAGGGACAGGGGGCTTTTGAGCAGTTCTTC	CASSGEGQGAFEQFF
TRBV12-3/TRBV12-4	.	.	TRBJ1-6	TGTGCCAGCAGCTCCCGGGTCTATTCACCCCTCCACTTT	CASSSRVYSPLHF
TRBV11-2	TRBD1	few	TRBJ2-6	TGTGCCAGCAGCTTAGATTACAGGGGGCCTGGGGCCAACGTCCTGACTTTC	CASSLDYRGPGANVLTF
TRBV6-5	TRBD2	.	TRBJ2-5	TGTGCCAGCAGCACGGGACTAGCGGGGGGACCCGGCGAGACCCAGTACTTC	CASSTGLAGGPGETQYF
TRBV7-9	.	.	TRBJ1-1	TGTGCCAGCAGTTGGGGCGGAGGGTTCGAAGCTTTCTTT	CASSWGGGFEAFF
TRBV19	.	.	TRBJ2-3	TGTGCCAGTAGTATCTTTCCAGTGGATACGCAGTATTTT	CASSIFPVDTQYF
TRBV12-3/TRBV12-4	TRBD1	many	TRBJ1-2	TGTGCCAGCAGTGCCGGGACAGGGTTCGGCTACACCTTC	CASSAGTGFGYTF
TRBV19	.	.	TRBJ2-1	TGTGCCAGTAGTATAGATGGGGGAGGTTACAATGAGCAGTTCTTC	CASSIDGGGYNEQFF
TRBV12-3/TRBV12-4	TRBD1	many	TRBJ2-7	TGTGCCAGCAGTCGGCCAGAGACAGGGGGCGACGAGCAGTACTTC	CASSRPETGGDEQYF
TRBV6-8	.	.	TRBJ1-2	TGTGCCAGCAGTTACTTTACCGGGACTGCTCTATCTGCGGAAGATGGCTACACCTTC	CASSYFTGTALSAEDGYTF
TRBV5-4	TRBD2	.	TRBJ2-7	TGTGCCAACAGCCTTAGCGGGGGGGCCCACGAGCAGTACTTC	CANSLSGGAHEQYF
TRBV6-2/TRBV6-3	.	.	TRBJ1-1	TGTGCCAGCAGCTCCTCGAATGGGGGCACTGAAGCTTCCTTT	CASSSSNGGTEASF
TRBV5-4	.	few	TRBJ2-1	TGTGCCAGCAGCCCTTCGGGAAGGGAGAATGAGCAGTTCTTC	CASSPSGRENEQFF
TRBV10-3	TRBD2	few	TRBJ2-5	TGTGCCATCAGTGGTCCCCACTTAGCGGGGCCCCAAGAGACCCAGTACTTC	CAISGPHLAGPQETQYF
TRBV11-2	TRBD1	many	TRBJ1-4	TGTGCCAGCAGCTCCGACAGGGTTGATGAAAAACTGTTTTTT	CASSSDRVDEKLFF
TRBV7-6	.	few	TRBJ2-1	TGTGCCAGCAGCTTAGCGCCCAGGGGCGATGAGCAGTTCTTC	CASSLAPRGDEQFF
TRBV12-5	.	.	TRBJ2-3	TGTGCTAGTGGTCCCCAGTATTTT	CASGPQYF
TRBV6-1	TRBD2	few	TRBJ2-5	TGTGCCAGCAGCCCTACGGGGGGGATTGAAGAGACCCAGTACTTC	CASSPTGGIEETQYF
TRBV6-1	.	.	TRBJ2-1	TGTGCCAGCAGAGGGGGGGGGTCGAGCTCCTACAATGAGCAGTTCTTC	CASRGGGSSSYNEQFF
TRBV7-9	.	.	TRBJ2-3	TGTGCCAGCAGCCCCGGGACTACGCAGTATTTT	CASSPGTTQYF
TRBV12-3/TRBV12-4	TRBD1	few	TRBJ1-1	TGTGCCAGCTGCCCTGGGGACGACAGGGGGAACACTGAAGCTTTCTTT	CASCPGDDRGNTEAFF
TRBV14	TRBD1	.	TRBJ2-4	TGTGCCAGCAGCCTCCTTTCCGGGACAGGGAAAAACATTCAGTACTTC	CASSLLSGTGKNIQYF